This passage covers 13 T cell receptor beta chains from one sample sequenced in a study of blood T cell repertoires in COVID-19. Produced via immunoSEQ multiplex PCR; TCRdb's table is partial and in-frame only. Of about 210,000 clones in the sample, roughly 80% were seen once. Input material: peripheral blood. These receptors all stem from a woman aged 80 or over with COVID-19, enrolled during active disease.

This clone was counted only a few times. This chain joins TRBV4-1 and TRBJ1-1; D is possibly TRBD1 (5 bases). V dropped 1 base and J dropped 1 base, with 10 bases sitting between them. Germline CDR1 is MGHRA and CDR2 is YSYEKL. CDR3 length: 15 amino acids. CDR3 sequence (DNA): TGCGCCAGCAGCCAAGGGGACTCCTGGAACACTGAAGCTTTCTTT. Translation: CASSQGDSWNTEAFF.

This clone was counted between two and nine times. The chain carries TRBV5-1 and TRBJ2-5; 7 bases map to TRBD2. V shed 4 bases and J 5 bases; nucleotides not matched to a gene: 8. The length of the CDR3 is 14 residues. The germline CDR1 and CDR2 sequences are SGHRS and YFSETQ. The CDR3, as DNA: TGCGCCAGCAGCCCGAATGCGGGGGACGAGACCCAGTACTTC. Its protein is CASSPNAGDETQYF.

The chain is built from TRBV19 and TRBJ2-7; tentative D call: TRBD2 (5 bases). Germline lookup yields CDR1 LNHDA and CDR2 SQIVND (reference sequence). The CDR3 length is 15 residues. V was pared by 3 bases and J by 6 bases, with 18 bases between. CDR3 in DNA: TGTGCCAGTAGTATGCTCGGGGATTCCTCGGGCGAGCAGTACTTC. Residues: CASSMLGDSSGEQYF.

This chain connects TRBV7-3 to TRBJ1-5, with 7 bases that match TRBD1. The germline V gene encodes CDR1 SGHTA and CDR2 FQGTGA. V dropped 5 bases and J dropped 3; count of bases not matched to a gene: 7. The length of the CDR3 is 15 residues. The CDR3 nucleotides read TGTGCCAGCAGCGCCCGACAGGGCCTCAATCAGCCCCAGCATTTT. Amino acid sequence: CASSARQGLNQPQHF.

V and J are TRBV7-9 and TRBJ2-2, with TRBD1 matching 8 bases. The ends lost 5 bases at V and 3 bases at J; junction bases unmatched: 14. The CDR3 runs 18 residues. Germline V gives CDR1 SEHNR, CDR2 FQNEAQ (reference sequence). This CDR3 reads CASSPVGRQGIYTGELFF. Here the CDR3 DNA reads TGTGCCAGCAGCCCAGTCGGTCGACAGGGGATCTACACCGGGGAGCTGTTTTTT.

J is TRBJ2-2 and V is TRBV5-1, with D tentatively TRBD2 (5 bases). Trimming took 6 bases from V and 2 from J, leaving 23 bases between them. Germline CDR1 is SGHRS and CDR2 is YFSETQ. The CDR3 contains 18 residues. CDR3 DNA: TGCGCCAGCACTAAAATCCTTAGTATCGGAGGAAACACCGGGGAGCTGTTTTTT. It codes for CASTKILSIGGNTGELFF.

This chain links TRBV6-5 with TRBJ2-1; TRBD2 aligns across 12 bases. The V gene end was trimmed by 5 bases and the J gene end by 4 bases; junction bases not matched to a gene: 0. Germline CDR1 and CDR2: MNHEY and SVGAGI. The CDR3 totals 14 residues. The CDR3 DNA sequence: TGTGCCAGCAGTACTAGCGGGAGGTACAATGAGCAGTTCTTC. Translation gives CASSTSGRYNEQFF.

V usage is TRBV2 and J usage is TRBJ1-3; 8 nucleotides match TRBD1. The CDR3 totals 15 residues. Losses at the gene ends were 7 bases for V and 3 bases for J; bases not matched to a gene: 8. Looked up from germline, CDR1 is SNHLY and CDR2 is FYNNEI. CDR3 nucleotides: TGTGCCAGCACTACCGGACAGGGTGGTGGAAACACCATATATTTT. It specifies CASTTGQGGGNTIYF.

This chain joins TRBV18 and TRBJ1-1, with TRBD1 matching 8 bases. V was clipped by 6 bases and J by 10 bases; unmatched bases: 13. The germline CDR1 and CDR2 sequences are KGHSH and LQKENI. CDR3 length: 14 amino acids. The CDR3 sequence is CASSELTGDGGAFF. Here the CDR3 DNA reads TGTGCCAGCTCTGAGCTGACAGGGGATGGGGGAGCTTTCTTT.

Turning to this clone: Within the sample, other DNA sequences also encode this same CDR3. The chain combines TRBV12-3 or TRBV12-4 with TRBJ1-1, with D possibly being TRBD1 (5 bases). V lost 3 bases to trimming and J lost 4 bases, with 9 bases between them. The CDR3 loop spans 13 amino acids. The CDR3 loop reads CASSFGGGTEAFF. The CDR3 DNA follows: TGTGCCAGCAGTTTCGGGGGTGGCACTGAAGCTTTCTTT.

The V and J genes are TRBV6-5 and TRBJ2-7, with unresolved D. Germline CDR1 MNHEY, CDR2 SVGAGI. The V and J ends lost 5 bases and 0 bases respectively, with 11 bases between them. This CDR3 contains 14 residues. The CDR3 nucleotides read TGTGCCAGCAGTCTCGCCACTTCCTCCTACGAGCAGTACTTC. Residues: CASSLATSSYEQYF.

This chain connects TRBV7-8 to TRBJ1-5; 8 nucleotides match TRBD1. Germline trimming cut 5 bases from V and 7 bases from J; bases unmatched to any gene: 10. Germline values: CDR1 SGHVS, CDR2 FQNEAQ. The CDR3 spans 15 residues. CDR3 amino acids: CASSDRGRGGQPQHF. The CDR3 DNA is TGTGCCAGCAGCGACAGGGGACGAGGAGGCCAGCCCCAGCATTTT.

The chain has TRBV15 and TRBJ1-2; TRBD1 is a possible D gene (6 bases). The CDR3 sequence is 14 residues long. The germline V gene has CDR1 LNHNV and CDR2 YYDKDF (reference sequence). Trimming took off 0 bases at V and 4 bases at J, with 9 bases between the two ends. The CDR3 is CATSRDRGSYGYTF. CDR3 nucleotide sequence: TGTGCCACCAGCAGAGACAGGGGTTCCTATGGCTACACCTTC.